The 20 T cell receptor beta chains listed next were all sequenced from one sample in a study of cytomegalovirus exposure and HLA in healthy donors. The PCR was carried out with 60 Vbeta primers and 13 Jbeta primers. The table came from immunoSEQ multiplex PCR; TCRdb's copy has only in-frame clones and leaves some out. The sample consists of 60,000 or so clones, approximately 85% of them appearing once. Sequencing was performed on PBMCs. Receptor source: a female donor in good health and CMV-seronegative.

V usage is TRBV10-1 and J usage is TRBJ2-3; 7 positions agree with TRBD1. Germline trimming cut 5 bases from V and 2 bases from J; bases unmatched to any gene: 7. The CDR3 extends over 15 amino acids. CDR1 is WNHNN, CDR2 SYGVQD, per germline (reference sequence). In DNA, the CDR3 is TGCGCCAGCAGTCCAGGGGGTCCCTTCACAGATACGCAGTATTTT. This codes for CASSPGGPFTDTQYF.

The J gene is TRBJ2-4, the V gene TRBV11-1; 13 bases are shared with TRBD2. Trimming cost V 1 base and J 8 bases; bases outside gene matches: 5. This CDR3 has 16 amino acids. Germline V gives CDR1 SGHAT, CDR2 FQDESV (reference sequence). In nucleotides, the CDR3 is TGTGCCAGCAGCTTAGACGGGACTAGCGGGGCTTACATTCAGTACTTC. It yields the protein CASSLDGTSGAYIQYF.

The genes are TRBV11-2 and TRBJ1-1, with D possibly matching TRBD1 (6 bases). V was cut by 5 bases and J by 2 bases, with 15 bases left in between. Germline-derived CDR1 and CDR2 are SGHAT and FQNNGV. This CDR3 spans 15 amino acids. The CDR3 DNA is TGTGCCAGCAGCGAGAGGCAGGGGCACAACACTGAAGCTTTCTTT. Its protein is CASSERQGHNTEAFF.

V is TRBV6-5 and J is TRBJ1-1; TRBD1 agrees at 10 bases. V lost 7 bases and J lost 4; bases outside the gene matches: 6. This CDR3 is 14 amino acids long. Germline values: CDR1 MNHEY, CDR2 SVGAGI. The CDR3 region is CASIRDRGRTEAFF. CDR3 DNA: TGTGCCAGCATTAGAGACAGGGGGCGCACTGAAGCTTTCTTT.

This chain connects TRBV9 to TRBJ2-2; tentative D call: TRBD2 (5 bases). Trimming stripped 9 bases from V and 4 bases from J, with 13 bases between. The CDR3 has 13 amino acids. Germline CDR1 reads SGDLS; CDR2 reads YYNGEE. This CDR3 reads CATNNGGTGELFF. The CDR3, as DNA: TGTGCCACCAACAATGGAGGCACCGGGGAGCTGTTTTTT.

The sample holds one count of this clone. The chain couples TRBV5-1 to TRBJ1-4; 9 bases line up with TRBD1. J lost 1 base, V lost 4 bases, and 11 bases had no gene match. The V gene's germline CDR1 is SGHRS and CDR2 YFSETQ. CDR3 length equals 18 residues. CDR3 residues: CASSPLQGAYRTNEKLFF. The CDR3 region has the DNA TGCGCCAGCAGCCCCTTACAGGGGGCATATCGAACTAATGAAAAACTGTTTTTT. Variable domain in full (rest from reference TRBV5-1 and TRBJ1-4): KAGVTQTPRYLIKTRGQQVTLSCSPISGHRSVSWYQQTPGQGLQFLFEYFSETQRNKGNFPGRFSGRQFSNSRSEMNVSTLELGDSALYLCASSPLQGAYRTNEKLFFGSGTQLSVL.

The V and J genes are TRBV4-3 and TRBJ2-1; 10 nucleotides agree with TRBD2. Trimming cost V 2 bases and J 14 bases; bases outside gene matches: 3. The CDR3 spans 12 residues. Germline-derived CDR1 and CDR2 are LGHNA and YSLEER. The CDR3 sequence: CASSQLAGEEFF. The CDR3 bases are TGCGCCAGCAGCCAACTAGCGGGAGAAGAGTTCTTC.

The chain carries TRBV7-2 and TRBJ1-1; no reliable D call. Between the trimmed V and J ends, which lost 0 bases and 1 base, there was a span of 6 bases. CDR3 size: 14 residues. From germline, CDR1 is SGHTA and CDR2 FQGNSA. The CDR3 coding sequence is TGTGCCAGCAGCTTAGCGAGGCAGAACACTGAAGCTTTCTTT. Amino acids: CASSLARQNTEAFF.

This sequence joins TRBV2 and TRBJ2-5; 7 bases map to TRBD2. The V segment lost 1 base and the J segment 4 bases; nucleotides outside the gene matches: 3. CDR3 length: 14 amino acids. The germline V gene encodes CDR1 SNHLY and CDR2 FYNNEI. CDR3 sequence: CASSEEGGRETQYF. CDR3 nucleotides: TGTGCCAGCAGTGAAGAGGGAGGGAGAGAGACCCAGTACTTC.

The rearrangement joins TRBV6-5 to TRBJ1-4, with a weak D call TRBD1 (5 bases). The CDR3 spans 13 residues. Germline V CDR1 and CDR2: MNHEY, SVGAGI. Trimming left V 10 bases short and J 4 bases short, with 13 bases between. This chain's CDR3 is CATMRQINEKLFF. CDR3 DNA: TGTGCCACTATGCGACAGATTAATGAAAAACTGTTTTTT.

The chain uses TRBV28 and TRBJ2-2; D is unresolved. The germline V gene has CDR1 MDHEN and CDR2 SYDVKM. The germline V and J ends were trimmed by 5 bases and 5 bases, with 12 bases remaining between them. The length of the CDR3 is 14 residues. DNA of the CDR3: TGTGCCAGCAGTCCCGGCCGGCGGACCGGGGAGCTGTTTTTT. Translating gives CASSPGRRTGELFF.

The genes are TRBV6-5 and TRBJ2-5, with a tentative D call TRBD2 (6 bases). V lost 2 bases and J 2 bases, leaving 15 bases between the germline ends. CDR1 and CDR2 (germline): MNHEY, SVGAGI. The CDR3 length is 16 residues. The CDR3 coding sequence is TGTGCCAGCAGTTACAGCGGCCCGGGGGAACAAGAGACCCAGTACTTC. Translation gives CASSYSGPGEQETQYF.

V is TRBV28 and J is TRBJ1-1; D unresolved. The V gene's germline CDR1 is MDHEN and CDR2 SYDVKM. V was shortened by 3 bases and J by 1 base, with 6 bases between the two germline ends. This CDR3 comprises 13 residues. DNA of the CDR3: TGTGCCAGCAGTTTTTCGGGGAACACTGAAGCTTTCTTT. As protein: CASSFSGNTEAFF.

Here the CDR3 DNA reads TGTGCCAGCAGCGAACAGTCTAACTATGGCTACACCTTC. Its protein is CASSEQSNYGYTF. This chain connects TRBV2 to TRBJ1-2; D is unclear. This CDR3 has 13 amino acids. The germline V and J ends were trimmed by 6 bases and 0 bases, with 8 bases remaining between them. CDR1 SNHLY and CDR2 FYNNEI come from the germline V gene.

V gene TRBV11-3 combines with J gene TRBJ2-5; D may be TRBD2 (6 bases). This CDR3 has 14 amino acids. CDR1 and CDR2 from the germline V gene are SGHNT and YENEEA. The V end lost 5 bases, the J end lost 7 bases, and 17 bases lay between the germline ends. This CDR3 is CASSDSSAVGTQYF. The CDR3 DNA sequence: TGTGCCAGCAGCGATTCTAGCGCGGTGGGGACCCAGTACTTC.

V is TRBV7-8 and J is TRBJ2-5; D possibly corresponds to TRBD2 (6 bases). V gave up 5 bases and J gave up 3 bases, with 19 bases separating them. Germline CDR1 and CDR2: SGHVS and FQNEAQ. CDR3 length equals 16 residues. CDR3 sequence reads: CASSLRDSDNEETQYF. The DNA for the CDR3 is TGTGCCAGCAGCCTGAGGGACTCTGACAACGAAGAGACCCAGTACTTC.

The J gene is TRBJ2-2, the V gene TRBV7-3, with D possibly matching TRBD2 (6 bases). Deletions cut 1 base from V and 7 bases from J, with 13 bases between. The CDR3 spans 15 residues. Per germline, CDR1 SGHTA and CDR2 FQGTGA. This CDR3 reads CASSLRPAGFGELFF. Here the CDR3 DNA reads TGTGCCAGCAGCTTAAGGCCTGCGGGGTTCGGGGAGCTGTTTTTT.

The DNA of the CDR3 is TGTGCCAGCAGTGAACGTCCCGACAGGGCGATGAATCAGCCCCAGCATTTT. As protein: CASSERPDRAMNQPQHF. This chain links TRBV6-1 with TRBJ1-5; TRBD1 matches at 7 bases. CDR1 is MNHNS and CDR2 is SASEGT in the germline V gene. V trimming: 2 bases; J trimming: 4 bases; junction bases outside the gene matches: 11. The CDR3 spans 17 residues.

DNA for the CDR3: TGTGCCAGCAGCCAAGACGGTAGCGGGAGAGGCGAGCAGTACTTC. Encoded protein: CASSQDGSGRGEQYF. The chain couples TRBV4-2 to TRBJ2-7; 9 nucleotides agree with TRBD2. The CDR3 length is 15 residues. Germline lookup yields CDR1 LGHNA and CDR2 YNFKEQ. The junction had 6 bases not matched to a gene; V was cut back by 0 bases and J by 6 bases.

The DNA of the CDR3 is TGTGCCAGCAGCTTAAAACGGACAGCCCTCCAAGAGACCCAGTACTTC. Translating gives CASSLKRTALQETQYF. J is TRBJ2-5 and V is TRBV7-3; D is perhaps TRBD1 (6 bases). Germline CDR1 is SGHTA and CDR2 is FQGTGA. The V and J ends lost 1 base and 1 base respectively, with 13 bases between them. The CDR3 spans 16 residues.